This TCR beta chain was captured in a study of blood T cell repertoires in COVID-19 (dated by TCRdb to between 2020 and 2021). Regarding the complete study: Samples covering the acute and convalescent phases of COVID-19 were provided by collaborators in the United States, Italy and Spain. The prospective study material was composed of cDNA or gDNA derived from T cells, B-cell-depleted T cells, or PBMCs. Subjects who had been exposed to COVID-19, were actively infected with it, or had recovered from it provided the deeply sampled blood TCRbeta repertoires that made up the dataset. The repertoires were released in a freely available public database intended as a resource for research on the immune response to SARS-CoV-2. Samples were obtained from the ongoing ImmuneRACE study (first 160 participants) and from some 1,300 subjects provided by 6 global collaborators. Sample metadata almost always included a de-identified subject ID, COVID-19 status, age in years and sex. Where available, HLA class I and class II types were taken from metadata supplied by the sample provider and were not determined by assay-based typing.

TCRbeta CDR3 regions were amplified from genomic DNA by means of the immunoSEQ Assay, a bias-controlled multiplex PCR. The source study handled its data this way. Nucleated cell counts per sample were estimated from amplification of reference gene primers within the assay. To quantify the absolute abundance of each unique TCRbeta CDR3 rearrangement, sequence reads were collapsed and filtered. Productive Simpson clonality was computed per sample as the square root of Simpson's diversity index over productive rearrangements. TCRdb took this table from immuneACCESS and kept in-frame rearrangements with V and J called. Such tables lack part of the clones; where checked against another copy, unresolved V genes explain under half of the gap, and the rest is unexplained. That table is the source of V, J and clone size, and D and trimming were worked out from the DNA. The sample table holds under 250,000 clones, of which 85% to 90% were seen once. Jointly, the top ten make up around 10% of the sample.

Worth noting for this clone: Its cognate antigen has yet to be identified. Base qualities are not provided; no much larger clone lies one nucleotide away.

The full study reports these points: The amount of clinical and demographic metadata varied by source and participant and was provided uncurated.

One collaborating source in Seattle enrolled patients while the patients were actively infected and followed the patients over time throughout the course of disease. Collaborating institutions collected whole blood in K2EDTA tubes following their own protocols. For TCRbeta analysis, collaborators shipped samples as frozen whole blood, isolated PBMCs, or DNA extracted from either of those sample types. The CDR3 numbers 13 residues from cysteine through phenylalanine. Only the CDR3 DNA is retained, 39 bases long and in frame from the first base. V gives up 2 bases and J gives up 11 bases, and the segment between their germline ends measures 13 bases. CDR1 and CDR2 are read off the germline V gene as SGHTA and FQGTGA.

The sequence was obtained from a man in his fifties or sixties with COVID-19, enrolled during active disease. The receptor chain draws on TRBV7-3 and TRBJ2-1, with the D gene too uncertain to name. The sequenced sample was peripheral blood. The nucleotides read TGTGCCAGCAGCTTATCACTTTGGAGCAAGCAGTTCTTC. Translated, this gives CASSLSLWSKQFF.